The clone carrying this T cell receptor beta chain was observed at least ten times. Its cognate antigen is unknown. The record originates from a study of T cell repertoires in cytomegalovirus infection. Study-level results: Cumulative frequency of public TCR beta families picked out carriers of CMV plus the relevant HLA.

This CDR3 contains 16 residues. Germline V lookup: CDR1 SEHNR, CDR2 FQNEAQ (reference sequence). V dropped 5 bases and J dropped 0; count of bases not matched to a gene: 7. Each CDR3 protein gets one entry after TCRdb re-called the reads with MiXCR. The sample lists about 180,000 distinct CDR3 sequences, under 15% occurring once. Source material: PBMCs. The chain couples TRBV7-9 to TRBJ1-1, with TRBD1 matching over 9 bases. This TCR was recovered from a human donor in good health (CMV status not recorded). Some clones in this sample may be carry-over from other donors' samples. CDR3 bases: TGTGCCAGCAGCAGGACAGGGGTCATCATGAACACTGAAGCTTTCTTT. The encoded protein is CASSRTGVIMNTEAFF.